This paragraph reports one T cell receptor beta chain. The antigen remains unidentified. Germline loops: CDR1 SGHDN, CDR2 FVKESK. The CDR3 length is 15 residues. After removal of 2 bases from V and 4 bases from J, the junction contained 3 bases not matched to a gene. The data stem from a study of cytomegalovirus exposure and HLA in healthy donors. General study results and limits: Cytomegalovirus association was listed for 164 TCR beta chains. Links to common viral pathogens appeared, in a later analysis, for several of the most significant clusters. The likely origin of a cluster of highly shared sequence variants was a sequencing artifact.

13 Jbeta primers and 60 Vbeta primers were used for the PCR. The data were produced by immunoSEQ multiplex PCR, yet TCRdb's version contains in-frame clones alone and is incomplete. The sample lists 35,000 to 45,000 clones, roughly 47% occurring once. The sample comprised PBMCs. The clonotype comes from a human donor in good health. The chain joins TRBV14 to TRBJ2-3, with 10 bases lining up with TRBD2. CDR3 DNA sequence: TGTGCCAGCAGCCAAAAAGCGGGAGGGGCAGATACGCAGTATTTT. Its protein product is CASSQKAGGADTQYF.